This TCR beta chain was obtained from a study of T cell repertoires in aging, cancer and after chemotherapy. The study, taken as a whole, reports: No conclusions about immunological memory after chemotherapy can be drawn from the repertoire data.

By its share, this clonotype is medium-sized. Its cognate antigen is unknown. Rearranged V-D-J TRB sequences were amplified with a mixed TRB-A/B primer pool. TCRdb analysed the multiplex PCR reads with MiXCR anew, one entry per CDR3 protein. The sample contains thousands of distinct CDR3 sequences, roughly 27% of which appear only once. From germline, CDR1 is SGHKS and CDR2 YYEKEE (reference sequence). CDR3 size: 15 residues. V was trimmed by 5 bases and J by 6 bases, leaving 21 bases between them. TCR beta rearrangements were amplified from peripheral blood genomic DNA. The chain joins TRBV5-5 to TRBJ2-7; D is perhaps TRBD1 (5 bases). The TCR originated in a human donor with a solid tumor. The sample comprised blood. Here the CDR3 reads CASSTDLQVRTEQYF. The DNA of the CDR3 is TGTGCCAGCAGTACTGATCTACAGGTCCGAACCGAGCAGTACTTC.